This entry lists 7 T cell receptor beta chains sequenced from one sample in a study of cytomegalovirus exposure and HLA in healthy donors. A multiplex PCR was run with 60 Vbeta primers and 13 Jbeta primers. The assay was immunoSEQ multiplex PCR, and TCRdb's table has in-frame clones only and misses some. The table lists fewer than 120,000 clones, 80% to 85% of them singletons. Input material: PBMCs. The receptor set was obtained from a woman aged 55-75 years in good health and CMV-seropositive.

The rearrangement joins TRBV10-1 to TRBJ2-2; 10 bases match TRBD1. Looked up from germline, CDR1 is WNHNN and CDR2 is SYGVQD (reference sequence). The J segment lost 5 bases and the V segment lost 4 bases, leaving 1 base of the junction unmatched. The CDR3 covers 14 residues. Here the CDR3 DNA reads TGCGCCAGCAGTGCGGGACAGGGGACCGGGGAGCTGTTTTTT. This sequence encodes CASSAGQGTGELFF.

The chain uses TRBV19 and TRBJ1-5; 7 bases agree with TRBD1. The CDR3 is 17 residues long. V lost 5 bases, J lost 1 base, and 11 bases stayed unmatched. The germline V gene encodes CDR1 LNHDA and CDR2 SQIVND (reference sequence). The CDR3 DNA sequence: TGTGCCAGTAGTTCCCTACCGGGACAGACAAGCAATCAGCCCCAGCATTTT. Amino acid sequence: CASSSLPGQTSNQPQHF.

V and J are TRBV4-1 and TRBJ1-1; 10 bases match TRBD1. Germline lookup yields CDR1 MGHRA and CDR2 YSYEKL. The CDR3 totals 16 residues. V was pared by 0 bases and J by 3 bases, with 4 bases of the junction left unmatched. Here the CDR3 DNA reads TGCGCCAGCAGCCAAGATCGGGGGACAGGGGACACTGAAGCTTTCTTT. The encoded protein is CASSQDRGTGDTEAFF.

The rearrangement uses TRBV6-1 and TRBJ1-2; perhaps TRBD1 as D (5 bases). From germline, CDR1 is MNHNS and CDR2 SASEGT. This CDR3 has 13 residues. Trimming pared 8 bases from V and 2 bases from J, leaving 12 bases between. Here the CDR3 DNA reads TGTGCCAGCTGGAGACAGAACAACTATGGCTACACCTTC. This codes for CASWRQNNYGYTF.

J is TRBJ2-5 and V is TRBV9; 9 positions match TRBD1. This CDR3 has 16 residues. V was pared by 3 bases and J by 1 base, with 7 bases of the junction left unmatched. Germline V gene sequence: CDR1 SGDLS, CDR2 YYNGEE. CDR3 DNA sequence: TGTGCCAGCAGCGGCTGGGACAGGGATTTCCAAGAGACCCAGTACTTC. This sequence encodes CASSGWDRDFQETQYF.

The chain joins TRBV5-1 to TRBJ2-7; D is uncertain. Trimming took off 4 bases at V and 2 bases at J, with 13 bases between the two ends. The CDR3 is made up of 14 amino acids. Germline CDR1 SGHRS, CDR2 YFSETQ. The CDR3 here is CASSPPRTAYEQYF. In DNA form, the CDR3 reads TGCGCCAGCAGCCCCCCCCGAACAGCCTACGAGCAGTACTTC.

The chain recombines TRBV10-3 with TRBJ2-7, with D perhaps matching TRBD2 (6 bases). This CDR3 spans 18 amino acids. V gave up 5 bases and J gave up 0 bases, with 23 bases separating them. The germline gives CDR1 ENHRY, CDR2 SYGVKD. This CDR3 reads CAISTGTLAGRSSYEQYF. The CDR3 nucleotides read TGTGCCATCAGTACCGGGACTCTTGCCGGAAGGAGCTCCTACGAGCAGTACTTC.